The T cell receptor (beta chain) under discussion was sequenced for a study of blood T cells in healthy people across ages. Whole-study findings and limits: Higher naive T cell percentage went strongly together with higher TCR beta diversity. Estimates drawn from one million T cells were deemed to understate diversity.

This clonotype is a singleton in its sample. Its antigen is currently unknown. The authors ran a second PCR of roughly 6 to 12 cycles using a sample-barcoded 5' primer and a J-beta primer mix. TCRdb reanalysed the 5' RACE reads using MiXCR and keeps one entry per CDR3 protein. The profile shows about 730,000 distinct CDR3 sequences, roughly 45% of them singletons. The CDR3 runs 13 residues. Germline CDR1 and CDR2: MDHEN and SYDVKM. The V end was cut by 6 bases, the J end by 11 bases, with 19 bases between. The clonotype was recovered from a woman in her sixties in good health. The chain couples TRBV28 to TRBJ1-1; possibly TRBD1 for D (6 bases). The sample was blood. The DNA for the CDR3 is TGTGCCAGCAGCCCCAGACAGGACCAAGGGGCTTTCTTT. It specifies CASSPRQDQGAFF.